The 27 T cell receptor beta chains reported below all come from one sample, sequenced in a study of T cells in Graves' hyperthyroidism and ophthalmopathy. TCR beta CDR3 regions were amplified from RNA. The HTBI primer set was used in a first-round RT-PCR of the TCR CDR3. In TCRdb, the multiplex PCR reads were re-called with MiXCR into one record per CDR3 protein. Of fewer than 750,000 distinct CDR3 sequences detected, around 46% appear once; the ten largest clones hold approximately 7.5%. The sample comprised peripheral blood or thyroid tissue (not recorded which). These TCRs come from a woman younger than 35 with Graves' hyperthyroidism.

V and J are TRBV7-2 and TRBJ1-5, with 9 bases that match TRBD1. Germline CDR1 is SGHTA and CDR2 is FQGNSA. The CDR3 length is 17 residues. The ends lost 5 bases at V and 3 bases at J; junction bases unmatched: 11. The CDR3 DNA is TGTGCCAGCAGCGTTAACCGGGACAGGGCGGACAATCAGCCCCAGCATTTT. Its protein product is CASSVNRDRADNQPQHF.

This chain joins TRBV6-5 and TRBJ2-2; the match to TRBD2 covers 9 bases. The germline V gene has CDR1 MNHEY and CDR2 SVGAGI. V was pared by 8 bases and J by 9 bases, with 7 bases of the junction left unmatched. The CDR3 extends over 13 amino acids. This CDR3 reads CASSLAGRRELFF. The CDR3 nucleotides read TGTGCCAGCTCGCTAGCGGGAAGGCGGGAGCTGTTTTTT.

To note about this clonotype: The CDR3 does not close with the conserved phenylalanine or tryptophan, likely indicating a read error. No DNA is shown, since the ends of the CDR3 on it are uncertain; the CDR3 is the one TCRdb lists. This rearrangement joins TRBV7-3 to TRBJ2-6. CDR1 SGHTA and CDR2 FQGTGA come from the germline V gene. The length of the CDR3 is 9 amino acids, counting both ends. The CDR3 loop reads CASSLWGTS.

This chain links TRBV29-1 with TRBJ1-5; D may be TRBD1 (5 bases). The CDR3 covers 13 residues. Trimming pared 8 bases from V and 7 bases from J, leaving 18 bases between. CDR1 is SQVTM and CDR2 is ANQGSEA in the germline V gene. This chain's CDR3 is CSQDYRTYQPQHF. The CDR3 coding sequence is TGCAGCCAAGATTACAGGACCTACCAGCCCCAGCATTTT.

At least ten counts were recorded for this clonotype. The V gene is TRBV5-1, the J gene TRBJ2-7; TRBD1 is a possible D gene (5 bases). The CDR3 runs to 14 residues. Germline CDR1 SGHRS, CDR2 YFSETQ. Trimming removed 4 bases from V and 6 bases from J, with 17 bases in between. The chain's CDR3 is CASSLRAGFGEQYF. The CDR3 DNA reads TGCGCCAGCAGCCTCAGGGCCGGTTTCGGCGAGCAGTACTTC. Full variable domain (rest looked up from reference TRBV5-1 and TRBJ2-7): KAGVTQTPRYLIKTRGQQVTLSCSPISGHRSVSWYQQTPGQGLQFLFEYFSETQRNKGNFPGRFSGRQFSNSRSEMNVSTLELGDSALYLCASSLRAGFGEQYFGPGTRLTVT.

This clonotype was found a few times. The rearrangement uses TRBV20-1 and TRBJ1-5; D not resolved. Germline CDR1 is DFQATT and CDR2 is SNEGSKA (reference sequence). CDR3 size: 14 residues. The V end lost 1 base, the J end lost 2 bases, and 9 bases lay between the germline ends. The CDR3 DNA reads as TGCAGTGCTAGAGGGCTCGCAGGCAATCAGCCCCAGCATTTT. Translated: CSARGLAGNQPQHF.

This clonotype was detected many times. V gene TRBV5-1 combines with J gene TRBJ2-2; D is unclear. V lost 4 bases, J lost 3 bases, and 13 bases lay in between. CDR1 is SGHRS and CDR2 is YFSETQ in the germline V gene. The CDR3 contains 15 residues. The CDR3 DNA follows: TGCGCCAGCAGCCCAAGGGTAGATTACACCGGGGAGCTGTTTTTT. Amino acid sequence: CASSPRVDYTGELFF.

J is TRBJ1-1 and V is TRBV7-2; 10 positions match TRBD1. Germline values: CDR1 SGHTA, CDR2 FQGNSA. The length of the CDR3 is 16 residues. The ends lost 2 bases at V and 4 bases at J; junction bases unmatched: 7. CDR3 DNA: TGTGCCAGCAGCTTACCGGGACAGGGGAGCTCCACTGAAGCTTTCTTT. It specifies CASSLPGQGSSTEAFF.

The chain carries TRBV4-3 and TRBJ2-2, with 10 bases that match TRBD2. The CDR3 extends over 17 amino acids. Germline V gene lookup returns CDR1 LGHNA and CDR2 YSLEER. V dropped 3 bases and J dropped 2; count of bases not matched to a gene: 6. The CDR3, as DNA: TGCGCCAGCAGCCATTCTAGGACTAGCGGAAACACCGGGGAGCTGTTTTTT. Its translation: CASSHSRTSGNTGELFF.

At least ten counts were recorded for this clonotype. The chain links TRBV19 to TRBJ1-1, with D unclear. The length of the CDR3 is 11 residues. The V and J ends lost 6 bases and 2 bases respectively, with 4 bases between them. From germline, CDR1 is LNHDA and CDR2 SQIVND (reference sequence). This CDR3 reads CASRFNTEAFF. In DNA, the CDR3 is TGTGCCAGTAGGTTTAACACTGAAGCTTTCTTT.

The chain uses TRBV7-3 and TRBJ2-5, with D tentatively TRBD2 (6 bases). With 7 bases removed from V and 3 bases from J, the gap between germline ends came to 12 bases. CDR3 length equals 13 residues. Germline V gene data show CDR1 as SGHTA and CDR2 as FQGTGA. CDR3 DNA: TGTGCCAGCACCCCTACGGGAGAAGAGACCCAGTACTTC. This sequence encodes CASTPTGEETQYF.

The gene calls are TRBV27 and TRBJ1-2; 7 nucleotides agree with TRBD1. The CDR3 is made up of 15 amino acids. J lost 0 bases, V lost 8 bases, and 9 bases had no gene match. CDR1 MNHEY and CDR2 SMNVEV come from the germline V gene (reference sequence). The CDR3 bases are TGTGCCAGCTATCCGACAGGGCTCTCTAACTATGGCTACACCTTC. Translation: CASYPTGLSNYGYTF.

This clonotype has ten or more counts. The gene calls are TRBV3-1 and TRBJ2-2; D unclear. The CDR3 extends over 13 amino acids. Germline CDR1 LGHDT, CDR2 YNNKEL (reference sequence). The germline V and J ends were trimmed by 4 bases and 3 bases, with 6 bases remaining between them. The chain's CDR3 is CASSPHDTGELFF. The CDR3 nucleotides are TGTGCCAGCAGCCCCCATGACACCGGGGAGCTGTTTTTT.

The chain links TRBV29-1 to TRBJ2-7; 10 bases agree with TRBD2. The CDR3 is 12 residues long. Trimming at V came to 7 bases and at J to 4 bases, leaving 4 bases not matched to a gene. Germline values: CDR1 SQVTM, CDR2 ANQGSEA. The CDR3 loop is CSASGRGYEQYF. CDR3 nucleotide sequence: TGCAGCGCCAGCGGGAGGGGATACGAGCAGTACTTC.

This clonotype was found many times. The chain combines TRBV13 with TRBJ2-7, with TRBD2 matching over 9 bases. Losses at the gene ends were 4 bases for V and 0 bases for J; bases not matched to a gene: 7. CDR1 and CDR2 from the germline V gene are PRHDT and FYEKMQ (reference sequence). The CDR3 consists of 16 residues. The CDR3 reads CASSSQTSGNSYEQYF. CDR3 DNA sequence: TGTGCCAGCAGCTCTCAGACTAGCGGAAACTCCTACGAGCAGTACTTC. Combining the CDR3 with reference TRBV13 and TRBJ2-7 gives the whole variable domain AAGVIQSPRHLIKEKRETATLKCYPIPRHDTVYWYQQGPGQDPQFLISFYEKMQSDKGSIPDRFSAQQFSDYHSELNMSSLELGDSALYFCASSSQTSGNSYEQYFGPGTRLTVT.

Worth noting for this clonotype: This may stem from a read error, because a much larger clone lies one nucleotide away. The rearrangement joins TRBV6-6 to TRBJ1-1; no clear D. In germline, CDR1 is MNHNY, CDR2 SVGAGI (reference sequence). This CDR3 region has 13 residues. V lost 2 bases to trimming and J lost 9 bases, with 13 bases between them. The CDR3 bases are TGTGCCAGCAGTTACCCCCAAGCCGGGCAAGCTTTCTTT. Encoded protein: CASSYPQAGQAFF.

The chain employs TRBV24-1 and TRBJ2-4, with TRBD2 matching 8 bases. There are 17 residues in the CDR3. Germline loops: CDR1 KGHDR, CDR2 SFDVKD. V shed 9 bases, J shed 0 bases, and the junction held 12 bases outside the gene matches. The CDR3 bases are TGTGCCACCCGAGGTCAGGGGACTAGTCGAGCCAAAAACATTCAGTACTTC. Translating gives CATRGQGTSRAKNIQYF.

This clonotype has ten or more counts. The CDR3 loop is CASSQLAGEETQYF. The CDR3 DNA reads TGTGCCAGCAGCCAACTAGCGGGAGAAGAGACCCAGTACTTC. The genes are TRBV3-1 and TRBJ2-5; 10 nucleotides match TRBD2. Per germline, CDR1 LGHDT and CDR2 YNNKEL (reference sequence). The junction had 0 bases not matched to a gene; V was cut back by 2 bases and J by 3 bases. The CDR3 covers 14 residues.

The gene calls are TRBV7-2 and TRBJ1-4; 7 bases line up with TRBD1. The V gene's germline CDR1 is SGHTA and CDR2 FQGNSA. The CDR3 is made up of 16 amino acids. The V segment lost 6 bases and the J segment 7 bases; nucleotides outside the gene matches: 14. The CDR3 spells CASSTTLTGTSEKLFF. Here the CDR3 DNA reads TGTGCCAGCAGTACGACATTGACAGGGACAAGTGAAAAACTGTTTTTT.

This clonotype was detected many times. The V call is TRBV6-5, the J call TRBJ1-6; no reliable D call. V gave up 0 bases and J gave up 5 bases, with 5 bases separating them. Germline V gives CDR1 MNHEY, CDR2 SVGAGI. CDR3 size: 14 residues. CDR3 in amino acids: CASSYSRDNSPLHF. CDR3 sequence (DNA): TGTGCCAGCAGTTACTCCAGAGATAATTCACCCCTCCACTTT.

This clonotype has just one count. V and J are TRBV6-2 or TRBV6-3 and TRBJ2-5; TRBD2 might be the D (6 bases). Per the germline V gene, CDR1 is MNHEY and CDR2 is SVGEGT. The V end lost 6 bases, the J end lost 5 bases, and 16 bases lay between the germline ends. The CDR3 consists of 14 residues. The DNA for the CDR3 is TGTGCCAGCAGGGACCGGGAGTACAATGAGACCCAGTACTTC. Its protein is CASRDREYNETQYF.

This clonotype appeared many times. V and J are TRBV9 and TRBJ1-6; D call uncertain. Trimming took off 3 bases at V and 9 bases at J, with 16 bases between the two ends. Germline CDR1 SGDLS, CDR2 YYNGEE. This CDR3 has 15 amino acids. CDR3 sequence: CASSGNWEGGSPLHF. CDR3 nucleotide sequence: TGTGCCAGCAGCGGTAACTGGGAAGGAGGTTCACCCCTCCACTTT.

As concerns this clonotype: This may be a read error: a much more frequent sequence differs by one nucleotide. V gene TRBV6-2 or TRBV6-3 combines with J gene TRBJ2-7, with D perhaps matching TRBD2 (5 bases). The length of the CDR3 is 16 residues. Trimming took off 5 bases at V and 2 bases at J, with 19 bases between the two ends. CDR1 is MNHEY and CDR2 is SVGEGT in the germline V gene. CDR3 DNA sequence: TGTGCCAGCAGTCCTCCTATCGCGGGTAAGACCTACGAGCAGTACTTC. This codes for CASSPPIAGKTYEQYF.

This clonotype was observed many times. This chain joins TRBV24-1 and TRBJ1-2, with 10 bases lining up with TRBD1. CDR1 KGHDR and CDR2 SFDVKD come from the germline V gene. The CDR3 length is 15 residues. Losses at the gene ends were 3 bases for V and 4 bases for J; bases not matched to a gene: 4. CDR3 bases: TGTGCCACCAGTGATCCTCGGACAGGGGGCTATGGCTACACCTTC. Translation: CATSDPRTGGYGYTF.

CDR3: CASSFLQGSDTQYF. CDR3 nucleotide sequence: TGTGCCAGCTCATTCCTCCAGGGGTCAGATACGCAGTATTTT. This chain links TRBV7-6 with TRBJ2-3; the D gene is possibly TRBD1 (6 bases). V was shortened by 8 bases and J by 4 bases, with 16 bases between the two germline ends. The CDR3 contains 14 residues. Germline V lookup: CDR1 SGHVS, CDR2 FNYEAQ.

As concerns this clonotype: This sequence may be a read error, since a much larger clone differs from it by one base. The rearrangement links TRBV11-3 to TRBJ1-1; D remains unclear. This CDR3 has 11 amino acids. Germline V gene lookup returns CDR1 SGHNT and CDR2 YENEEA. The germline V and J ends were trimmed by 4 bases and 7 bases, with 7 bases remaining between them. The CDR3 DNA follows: TGTGCCAGCAGCTCAGCGGATGAAGCTTTCTTT. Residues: CASSSADEAFF.

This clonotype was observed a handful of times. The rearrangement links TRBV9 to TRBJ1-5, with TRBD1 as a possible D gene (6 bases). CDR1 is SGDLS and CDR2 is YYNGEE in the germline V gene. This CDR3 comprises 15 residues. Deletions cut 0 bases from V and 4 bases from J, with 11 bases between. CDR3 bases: TGTGCCAGCAGCGTAGAGGGGGGGGCAAATCAGCCCCAGCATTTT. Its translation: CASSVEGGANQPQHF.